This T cell receptor (beta chain) was observed in a study of cytomegalovirus exposure and HLA in healthy donors. Turning to the study itself: A prior analysis found some 110 million unique TCR beta sequences from 150 million to 200 million T cells. General study findings and limits: TCR beta chain V- and J-gene trimming was linked, in a later analysis, to a missense variant in DCLRE1C. Owing to their indistinguishability, certain V segments, notably TRBV6-2 and TRBV6-3, were excluded. The classifier was said to identify cytomegalovirus status with high specificity and sensitivity.

Primers for the PCR totalled 60 Vbeta and 13 Jbeta. Profiled with immunoSEQ multiplex PCR; TCRdb holds only in-frame clones, not every one. The sample is made up of 130,000 to 150,000 clones, and the top ten hold 1.5% to 2% of it. The germline V gene encodes CDR1 LNHDA and CDR2 SQIVND (reference sequence). This CDR3 contains 16 residues. Trimming stripped 5 bases from V and 8 bases from J, with 22 bases between. As for this clone: The antigen is not known.

The specimen sequenced was PBMCs. The clonotype was recovered from a woman in her forties or fifties in good health and CMV-seronegative. The chain combines TRBV19 with TRBJ2-1; TRBD1 is a possible D gene (6 bases). DNA of the CDR3: TGTGCCAGTAGTCGAGTAGCGCAGGGGCTTGCGGATGAGCAGTTCTTC. This sequence encodes CASSRVAQGLADEQFF.